Shown below are 16 T cell receptor beta chains from a single sample sequenced in a study of blood T cell repertoires in COVID-19. Clones were sequenced by immunoSEQ multiplex PCR, and TCRdb holds only the in-frame ones, with some missing. The data hold fewer than 450,000 clones, with about 88% observed a single time. The sample taken for sequencing was PBMCs or T cells enriched from blood (not recorded which). These receptors all come from a woman aged 25 to 39 who had recovered from COVID-19.

This chain links TRBV14 with TRBJ1-1, with D perhaps matching TRBD1 (6 bases). The V gene's germline CDR1 is SGHDN and CDR2 FVKESK. The CDR3 is made up of 17 amino acids. Trimming shortened V by 2 bases and J by 1 base, and 17 bases separated the two germline ends. CDR3 DNA sequence: TGTGCCAGCAGCCAAAGGGGGGGTGTGATGGGGAACACTGAAGCTTTCTTT. This translates into CASSQRGGVMGNTEAFF.

The genes are TRBV7-9 and TRBJ2-5; 12 nucleotides align to TRBD2. The CDR3 consists of 16 residues. V lost 4 bases, J lost 5 bases, and 8 bases stayed unmatched. Germline CDR1 and CDR2: SEHNR and FQNEAQ (reference sequence). CDR3 sequence: CASSSLAGGPWETQYF. As DNA, the CDR3 is TGTGCCAGCAGCTCTCTAGCGGGGGGGCCATGGGAGACCCAGTACTTC.

The rearrangement joins TRBV7-9 to TRBJ1-2; D is unclear. CDR1 and CDR2 from the germline V gene are SEHNR and FQNEAQ (reference sequence). The CDR3 runs to 13 residues. The ends were cut back, 3 bases at V and 7 bases at J, with 12 bases in the middle. CDR3 DNA sequence: TGTGCCAGCAGCTTTGGCAGGCTCGCTGGCTACACCTTC. Translating gives CASSFGRLAGYTF.

The CDR3: CASSLTRDREVGEKLFF. CDR3 DNA sequence: TGTGCCAGCTCACTCACCCGGGACAGGGAAGTGGGTGAAAAACTGTTTTTT. This chain links TRBV18 with TRBJ1-4, with 9 bases aligning to TRBD1. J gave up 7 bases and V 4 bases, and 13 bases lay outside the gene matches. The CDR3 has 17 amino acids. The germline gives CDR1 KGHSH, CDR2 LQKENI.

The chain combines TRBV5-4 with TRBJ2-7; 8 bases fit TRBD2. Germline V gene sequence: CDR1 SGHNT, CDR2 YYREEE (reference sequence). This CDR3 is 16 amino acids long. Germline trimming cut 0 bases from V and 6 bases from J; bases unmatched to any gene: 11. The DNA for the CDR3 is TGTGCCAGCAGCTTGGTTAGCGGGGCATTTGGTGGCGAGCAGTACTTC. Translating gives CASSLVSGAFGGEQYF.

The genes are TRBV24-1 and TRBJ2-7, with D tentatively TRBD1 (5 bases). The V gene lost 6 bases and the J gene lost 6 bases, with 14 bases spanning the gap. The CDR3 has 13 residues. Germline V gene sequence: CDR1 KGHDR, CDR2 SFDVKD. The chain's CDR3 is CATSSTGLGEQYF. DNA of the CDR3: TGTGCCACCAGTTCTACAGGATTGGGCGAGCAGTACTTC.

Notes on this clone: Other DNA sequences in the sample encode the same CDR3. This chain uses TRBV5-6 with TRBJ2-7, with 12 nucleotides matching TRBD1. The germline CDR1 and CDR2 sequences are SGHDT and YYEEEE. This CDR3 has 14 residues. The V gene end was trimmed by 4 bases and the J gene end by 4 bases; junction bases not matched to a gene: 3. The CDR3 loop is CASSRGQGAYEQYF. The DNA for the CDR3 is TGTGCCAGCAGCAGGGGACAGGGGGCATACGAGCAGTACTTC. Using reference TRBV5-6 and TRBJ2-7 for the parts outside the CDR3, the full variable domain is DAGVTQSPTHLIKTRGQQVTLRCSPKSGHDTVSWYQQALGQGPQFIFQYYEEEERQRGNFPDRFSGHQFPNYSSELNVNALLLGDSALYLCASSRGQGAYEQYFGPGTRLTVT.

This chain uses TRBV7-9 with TRBJ2-5, with 11 bases lining up with TRBD2. CDR1 SEHNR and CDR2 FQNEAQ come from the germline V gene (reference sequence). The CDR3 spans 15 residues. Trimming took 5 bases from V and 4 from J; bases not matched to a gene: 6. CDR3 in DNA: TGTGCCAGCAGCGCGGGACTAGCGGTGGGAGAGACCCAGTACTTC. Its translation is CASSAGLAVGETQYF.

V and J are TRBV7-9 and TRBJ2-7; D is perhaps TRBD1 (7 bases). The germline V gene encodes CDR1 SEHNR and CDR2 FQNEAQ (reference sequence). Trimming pared 1 base from V and 4 bases from J, leaving 23 bases between. The CDR3 has 18 residues. The CDR3 region is CASSLDWLGRDSYYEQYF. The CDR3 DNA reads TGTGCCAGCAGCTTAGACTGGTTGGGGCGGGACAGCTATTACGAGCAGTACTTC.

The CDR3 DNA follows: TGTGCCAGCAGTGACGGACTGGGGACAGGGTTTTCTGGCTACACCTTC. Translating it yields CASSDGLGTGFSGYTF. V usage is TRBV2 and J usage is TRBJ1-2; TRBD1 matches 9 bases. J gave up 7 bases and V 3 bases, and 12 bases lay outside the gene matches. This CDR3 contains 16 residues. The germline gives CDR1 SNHLY, CDR2 FYNNEI.

The chain is built from TRBV27 and TRBJ1-6; unclear D gene. V lost 7 bases to trimming and J lost 0 bases, with 7 bases between them. Per the germline V gene, CDR1 is MNHEY and CDR2 is SMNVEV (reference sequence). There are 14 residues in the CDR3. CDR3 sequence: CASTGSSYNSPLHF. CDR3 sequence (DNA): TGTGCCAGCACGGGGAGCTCCTATAATTCACCCCTCCACTTT.

The V call is TRBV5-4, the J call TRBJ2-3; no clear D gene. Germline loops: CDR1 SGHNT, CDR2 YYREEE (reference sequence). There are 18 residues in the CDR3. The ends were cut back, 0 bases at V and 0 bases at J, with 17 bases in the middle. DNA for the CDR3: TGTGCCAGCAGCTTGGCCGCGGTTCGCTTTACTAGCACAGATACGCAGTATTTT. This translates into CASSLAAVRFTSTDTQYF.

This chain connects TRBV9 to TRBJ2-3; maybe TRBD1 (6 bases). Trimming removed 0 bases from V and 2 bases from J, with 13 bases in between. This CDR3 spans 16 amino acids. The germline gives CDR1 SGDLS, CDR2 YYNGEE. The CDR3 region has the DNA TGTGCCAGCAGCGTAGCCGGGGCAGGGGTCACAGATACGCAGTATTTT. It translates to CASSVAGAGVTDTQYF. Complete variable domain (other parts from reference TRBV9 and TRBJ2-3): DSGVTQTPKHLITATGQRVTLRCSPRSGDLSVYWYQQSLDQGLQFLIQYYNGEERAKGNILERFSAQQFPDLHSELNLSSLELGDSALYFCASSVAGAGVTDTQYFGPGTRLTVL.

A single count supports this clone. The gene calls are TRBV14 and TRBJ1-2, with D possibly matching TRBD1 (5 bases). V was cut by 0 bases and J by 2 bases, with 13 bases left in between. Germline CDR1 SGHDN, CDR2 FVKESK. The CDR3 runs to 16 residues. The CDR3 coding sequence is TGTGCCAGCAGCCAAGATCATACGACAGTCAACTATGGCTACACCTTC. Its translation is CASSQDHTTVNYGYTF.

The chain carries TRBV9 and TRBJ2-3; 7 bases are shared with TRBD1. Looked up from germline, CDR1 is SGDLS and CDR2 is YYNGEE. The CDR3 loop spans 16 amino acids. J lost 0 bases, V lost 0 bases, and 4 bases had no gene match. CDR3 residues: CASSVGQGDSTDTQYF. Here the CDR3 DNA reads TGTGCCAGCAGCGTAGGCCAGGGGGATAGCACAGATACGCAGTATTTT.

The genes are TRBV23-1 and TRBJ2-7; weak D call: TRBD1 (6 bases). TRBV23-1 is designated an ORF whose function remains uncertain. Trimming took off 1 base at V and 0 bases at J, with 16 bases between the two ends. This CDR3 comprises 17 residues. The CDR3 spells CASSQFNRGGSSYEQYF. As DNA, the CDR3 is TGCGCCAGCAGTCAATTCAACCGAGGGGGTTCCTCCTACGAGCAGTACTTC.